One and the same sample provided the 13 T cell receptor beta chains below, sequenced in a study of early T cells in non-severe SARS-CoV-2 infection. MiXCR, applied by TCRdb to the 5' RACE reads, yields one record per CDR3 protein. The table records approximately 71,000 distinct CDR3 sequences, around 10% of them present only once. Sequencing was performed on whole blood. These receptors were collected from an adult who was a healthcare worker with PCR-confirmed SARS-CoV-2 infection or an uninfected control (not recorded which).

The chain recombines TRBV2 with TRBJ2-7, with 10 bases matching TRBD2. There are 15 residues in the CDR3. Germline-derived CDR1 and CDR2 are SNHLY and FYNNEI. V lost 6 bases to trimming and J lost 7 bases; unmatched junction nucleotides: 12. The CDR3 here is CASRFGTSDRYEQYF. Written as DNA, the CDR3 is TGTGCCAGCAGGTTCGGGACTAGCGACCGTTATGAGCAGTACTTC.

The table lists this clonotype with a few counts. The J gene is TRBJ1-2, the V gene TRBV12-3 or TRBV12-4; D is possibly TRBD1 (5 bases). Deletions cut 3 bases from V and 4 bases from J, with 12 bases between. The CDR3 consists of 14 residues. CDR3 in amino acids: CASSFAPGGYGYTF. The CDR3 DNA sequence: TGTGCCAGCAGTTTTGCCCCGGGGGGCTATGGCTACACCTTC.

This clonotype was counted ten times or more. The V gene is TRBV6-6, the J gene TRBJ2-3, with 7 bases fitting TRBD2. CDR3 length equals 12 residues. V dropped 10 bases and J dropped 4; count of bases not matched to a gene: 5. Germline V gives CDR1 MNHNY, CDR2 SVGAGI (reference sequence). The DNA for the CDR3 is TGTGCCACTAGGGAGGGGCCAGATACGCAGTATTTT. It translates to CATREGPDTQYF.

The gene calls are TRBV29-1 and TRBJ2-3; D unresolved. The germline V and J ends were trimmed by 8 bases and 2 bases, with 14 bases remaining between them. Germline V lookup: CDR1 SQVTM, CDR2 ANQGSEA. This CDR3 comprises 13 residues. CDR3 loop: CSTYGGYTDTQYF. Here the CDR3 DNA reads TGCAGCACCTACGGCGGATACACAGATACGCAGTATTTT.

Ten or more counts support this clonotype. This chain links TRBV12-3 or TRBV12-4 with TRBJ2-3, with unresolved D. The CDR3 has 11 amino acids. Trimming left V 1 base short and J 12 bases short, with 8 bases between. For the CDR3, the DNA is TGTGCCAGCAGTTTAGGCAAACCTCAGTATTTT. This sequence encodes CASSLGKPQYF.

CDR3 bases: TGTGCCAGTAGCTACAGGGGGTTCCAAGAGACCCAGTACTTC. Translated: CASSYRGFQETQYF. J is TRBJ2-5 and V is TRBV19, with 8 bases fitting TRBD1. V was clipped by 6 bases and J by 1 base; unmatched bases: 4. CDR1 is LNHDA and CDR2 is SQIVND in the germline V gene (reference sequence). This CDR3 spans 14 amino acids. Full variable domain (rest looked up from reference TRBV19 and TRBJ2-5): DGGITQSPKYLFRKEGQNVTLSCEQNLNHDAMYWYRQDPGQGLRLIYYSQIVNDFQKGDIAEGYSVSREKKESFPLTVTSAQKNPTAFYLCASSYRGFQETQYFGPGTRLLVL.

The rearrangement joins TRBV19 to TRBJ1-3; 12 nucleotides agree with TRBD1. Germline V gene lookup returns CDR1 LNHDA and CDR2 SQIVND (reference sequence). Trimming took 5 bases from V and 3 from J; bases not matched to a gene: 8. The CDR3 contains 17 residues. The CDR3 coding sequence is TGTGCCAGTAGTGCCGCCGGGACAGGGGGCAATGGAAACACCATATATTTT. Translation: CASSAAGTGGNGNTIYF.

This clonotype was seen ten or more times. This rearrangement joins TRBV12-3 or TRBV12-4 to TRBJ2-2; D possibly corresponds to TRBD2 (7 bases). V shed 2 bases and J shed 5 bases, with 15 bases lying between them. The CDR3 consists of 16 residues. CDR3 sequence (DNA): TGTGCCAGCAGTTTACGGGGGGCCGTGGGGACCGGGGAGCTGTTTTTT. It is translated as CASSLRGAVGTGELFF.

This clonotype has just a few counts. The rearrangement links TRBV3-1 to TRBJ2-2; no reliable D call. The CDR3 runs to 15 residues. V gave up 1 base and J gave up 5 bases, with 11 bases separating them. Per germline, CDR1 LGHDT and CDR2 YNNKEL (reference sequence). In DNA, the CDR3 is TGTGCCAGCAGCCAAGGGTTTGGGCGGACCGGGGAGCTGTTTTTT. Amino acid sequence: CASSQGFGRTGELFF.

This clonotype has at least ten counts. V and J are TRBV12-3 or TRBV12-4 and TRBJ1-5; maybe TRBD1 (5 bases). This CDR3 comprises 17 residues. V lost 2 bases and J lost 2, with 16 bases in between. The CDR3 DNA follows: TGTGCCAGCAGTTTACGTTCGGGGGAAGGGGGCAATCAGCCCCAGCATTTT. Translated, it gives CASSLRSGEGGNQPQHF.

Only a few counts were recorded for this clonotype. The chain links TRBV4-1 to TRBJ2-7; D possibly uses TRBD1 or TRBD2 (5 bases each). CDR1 and CDR2 (germline): MGHRA, YSYEKL. The CDR3 is 13 amino acids. Trimming took off 3 bases at V and 1 base at J, with 7 bases between the two ends. As DNA, the CDR3 is TGCGCCAGCAGCCAGGGGGATTCCTACGAGCAGTACTTC. It translates to CASSQGDSYEQYF.

The table lists this clonotype with a few counts. V usage is TRBV7-9 and J usage is TRBJ1-4; D is unclear. V lost 7 bases to trimming and J lost 8 bases, with 11 bases between them. The CDR3 covers 12 residues. Germline V gene data show CDR1 as SEHNR and CDR2 as FQNEAQ (reference sequence). DNA of the CDR3: TGTGCCAGCACTTGGGAAGGCGAAAAACTGTTTTTT. This encodes CASTWEGEKLFF.

This clonotype was counted at least ten times. The chain carries TRBV9 and TRBJ2-5; no definite D call. CDR1 and CDR2 (germline): SGDLS, YYNGEE. Trimming shortened V by 6 bases and J by 3 bases, and 6 bases separated the two germline ends. There are 11 residues in the CDR3. CDR3 nucleotide sequence: TGTGCCAGCACGGCAGAAGAGACCCAGTACTTC. Protein: CASTAEETQYF. Combining the CDR3 with reference TRBV9 and TRBJ2-5 gives the whole variable domain DSGVTQTPKHLITATGQRVTLRCSPRSGDLSVYWYQQSLDQGLQFLIQYYNGEERAKGNILERFSAQQFPDLHSELNLSSLELGDSALYFCASTAEETQYFGPGTRLLVL.